This T cell receptor beta chain was identified during a study of Ad26.COV2.S vaccination and SARS-CoV-2 variants. About the study: Dosing was one shot or two shots 56 days apart.

Profiled with immunoSEQ multiplex PCR; TCRdb holds only in-frame clones, not every one. The repertoire has about 400,000 clones, approximately 92% of them found once; the top ten carry about 1.7%. The CDR3 has 16 amino acids. Trimming took 6 bases from V and 3 from J, leaving 18 bases between them. Germline values: CDR1 LNHDA, CDR2 SQIVND (reference sequence). Treatment given: about 20 received Ad26.COV2.S at low or high dose, single or two shots; a few received placebo; per-sample allocation not given. Samples analyzed were those drawn on day 63 after the first vaccine or placebo injection. The TCR was taken from a person between 18 and 60 years old who received the Ad26.COV2.S COVID-19 vaccine or a placebo. V usage is TRBV19 and J usage is TRBJ1-5; possible D gene TRBD1, 5 bases. The sample was peripheral blood, taken in a trial of Ad26.COV2.S vaccine versus placebo. The CDR3 sequence is CASRVTRGRDNQPQHF. The CDR3 DNA follows: TGTGCCAGTAGGGTCACACGGGGCAGGGACAATCAGCCCCAGCATTTT.